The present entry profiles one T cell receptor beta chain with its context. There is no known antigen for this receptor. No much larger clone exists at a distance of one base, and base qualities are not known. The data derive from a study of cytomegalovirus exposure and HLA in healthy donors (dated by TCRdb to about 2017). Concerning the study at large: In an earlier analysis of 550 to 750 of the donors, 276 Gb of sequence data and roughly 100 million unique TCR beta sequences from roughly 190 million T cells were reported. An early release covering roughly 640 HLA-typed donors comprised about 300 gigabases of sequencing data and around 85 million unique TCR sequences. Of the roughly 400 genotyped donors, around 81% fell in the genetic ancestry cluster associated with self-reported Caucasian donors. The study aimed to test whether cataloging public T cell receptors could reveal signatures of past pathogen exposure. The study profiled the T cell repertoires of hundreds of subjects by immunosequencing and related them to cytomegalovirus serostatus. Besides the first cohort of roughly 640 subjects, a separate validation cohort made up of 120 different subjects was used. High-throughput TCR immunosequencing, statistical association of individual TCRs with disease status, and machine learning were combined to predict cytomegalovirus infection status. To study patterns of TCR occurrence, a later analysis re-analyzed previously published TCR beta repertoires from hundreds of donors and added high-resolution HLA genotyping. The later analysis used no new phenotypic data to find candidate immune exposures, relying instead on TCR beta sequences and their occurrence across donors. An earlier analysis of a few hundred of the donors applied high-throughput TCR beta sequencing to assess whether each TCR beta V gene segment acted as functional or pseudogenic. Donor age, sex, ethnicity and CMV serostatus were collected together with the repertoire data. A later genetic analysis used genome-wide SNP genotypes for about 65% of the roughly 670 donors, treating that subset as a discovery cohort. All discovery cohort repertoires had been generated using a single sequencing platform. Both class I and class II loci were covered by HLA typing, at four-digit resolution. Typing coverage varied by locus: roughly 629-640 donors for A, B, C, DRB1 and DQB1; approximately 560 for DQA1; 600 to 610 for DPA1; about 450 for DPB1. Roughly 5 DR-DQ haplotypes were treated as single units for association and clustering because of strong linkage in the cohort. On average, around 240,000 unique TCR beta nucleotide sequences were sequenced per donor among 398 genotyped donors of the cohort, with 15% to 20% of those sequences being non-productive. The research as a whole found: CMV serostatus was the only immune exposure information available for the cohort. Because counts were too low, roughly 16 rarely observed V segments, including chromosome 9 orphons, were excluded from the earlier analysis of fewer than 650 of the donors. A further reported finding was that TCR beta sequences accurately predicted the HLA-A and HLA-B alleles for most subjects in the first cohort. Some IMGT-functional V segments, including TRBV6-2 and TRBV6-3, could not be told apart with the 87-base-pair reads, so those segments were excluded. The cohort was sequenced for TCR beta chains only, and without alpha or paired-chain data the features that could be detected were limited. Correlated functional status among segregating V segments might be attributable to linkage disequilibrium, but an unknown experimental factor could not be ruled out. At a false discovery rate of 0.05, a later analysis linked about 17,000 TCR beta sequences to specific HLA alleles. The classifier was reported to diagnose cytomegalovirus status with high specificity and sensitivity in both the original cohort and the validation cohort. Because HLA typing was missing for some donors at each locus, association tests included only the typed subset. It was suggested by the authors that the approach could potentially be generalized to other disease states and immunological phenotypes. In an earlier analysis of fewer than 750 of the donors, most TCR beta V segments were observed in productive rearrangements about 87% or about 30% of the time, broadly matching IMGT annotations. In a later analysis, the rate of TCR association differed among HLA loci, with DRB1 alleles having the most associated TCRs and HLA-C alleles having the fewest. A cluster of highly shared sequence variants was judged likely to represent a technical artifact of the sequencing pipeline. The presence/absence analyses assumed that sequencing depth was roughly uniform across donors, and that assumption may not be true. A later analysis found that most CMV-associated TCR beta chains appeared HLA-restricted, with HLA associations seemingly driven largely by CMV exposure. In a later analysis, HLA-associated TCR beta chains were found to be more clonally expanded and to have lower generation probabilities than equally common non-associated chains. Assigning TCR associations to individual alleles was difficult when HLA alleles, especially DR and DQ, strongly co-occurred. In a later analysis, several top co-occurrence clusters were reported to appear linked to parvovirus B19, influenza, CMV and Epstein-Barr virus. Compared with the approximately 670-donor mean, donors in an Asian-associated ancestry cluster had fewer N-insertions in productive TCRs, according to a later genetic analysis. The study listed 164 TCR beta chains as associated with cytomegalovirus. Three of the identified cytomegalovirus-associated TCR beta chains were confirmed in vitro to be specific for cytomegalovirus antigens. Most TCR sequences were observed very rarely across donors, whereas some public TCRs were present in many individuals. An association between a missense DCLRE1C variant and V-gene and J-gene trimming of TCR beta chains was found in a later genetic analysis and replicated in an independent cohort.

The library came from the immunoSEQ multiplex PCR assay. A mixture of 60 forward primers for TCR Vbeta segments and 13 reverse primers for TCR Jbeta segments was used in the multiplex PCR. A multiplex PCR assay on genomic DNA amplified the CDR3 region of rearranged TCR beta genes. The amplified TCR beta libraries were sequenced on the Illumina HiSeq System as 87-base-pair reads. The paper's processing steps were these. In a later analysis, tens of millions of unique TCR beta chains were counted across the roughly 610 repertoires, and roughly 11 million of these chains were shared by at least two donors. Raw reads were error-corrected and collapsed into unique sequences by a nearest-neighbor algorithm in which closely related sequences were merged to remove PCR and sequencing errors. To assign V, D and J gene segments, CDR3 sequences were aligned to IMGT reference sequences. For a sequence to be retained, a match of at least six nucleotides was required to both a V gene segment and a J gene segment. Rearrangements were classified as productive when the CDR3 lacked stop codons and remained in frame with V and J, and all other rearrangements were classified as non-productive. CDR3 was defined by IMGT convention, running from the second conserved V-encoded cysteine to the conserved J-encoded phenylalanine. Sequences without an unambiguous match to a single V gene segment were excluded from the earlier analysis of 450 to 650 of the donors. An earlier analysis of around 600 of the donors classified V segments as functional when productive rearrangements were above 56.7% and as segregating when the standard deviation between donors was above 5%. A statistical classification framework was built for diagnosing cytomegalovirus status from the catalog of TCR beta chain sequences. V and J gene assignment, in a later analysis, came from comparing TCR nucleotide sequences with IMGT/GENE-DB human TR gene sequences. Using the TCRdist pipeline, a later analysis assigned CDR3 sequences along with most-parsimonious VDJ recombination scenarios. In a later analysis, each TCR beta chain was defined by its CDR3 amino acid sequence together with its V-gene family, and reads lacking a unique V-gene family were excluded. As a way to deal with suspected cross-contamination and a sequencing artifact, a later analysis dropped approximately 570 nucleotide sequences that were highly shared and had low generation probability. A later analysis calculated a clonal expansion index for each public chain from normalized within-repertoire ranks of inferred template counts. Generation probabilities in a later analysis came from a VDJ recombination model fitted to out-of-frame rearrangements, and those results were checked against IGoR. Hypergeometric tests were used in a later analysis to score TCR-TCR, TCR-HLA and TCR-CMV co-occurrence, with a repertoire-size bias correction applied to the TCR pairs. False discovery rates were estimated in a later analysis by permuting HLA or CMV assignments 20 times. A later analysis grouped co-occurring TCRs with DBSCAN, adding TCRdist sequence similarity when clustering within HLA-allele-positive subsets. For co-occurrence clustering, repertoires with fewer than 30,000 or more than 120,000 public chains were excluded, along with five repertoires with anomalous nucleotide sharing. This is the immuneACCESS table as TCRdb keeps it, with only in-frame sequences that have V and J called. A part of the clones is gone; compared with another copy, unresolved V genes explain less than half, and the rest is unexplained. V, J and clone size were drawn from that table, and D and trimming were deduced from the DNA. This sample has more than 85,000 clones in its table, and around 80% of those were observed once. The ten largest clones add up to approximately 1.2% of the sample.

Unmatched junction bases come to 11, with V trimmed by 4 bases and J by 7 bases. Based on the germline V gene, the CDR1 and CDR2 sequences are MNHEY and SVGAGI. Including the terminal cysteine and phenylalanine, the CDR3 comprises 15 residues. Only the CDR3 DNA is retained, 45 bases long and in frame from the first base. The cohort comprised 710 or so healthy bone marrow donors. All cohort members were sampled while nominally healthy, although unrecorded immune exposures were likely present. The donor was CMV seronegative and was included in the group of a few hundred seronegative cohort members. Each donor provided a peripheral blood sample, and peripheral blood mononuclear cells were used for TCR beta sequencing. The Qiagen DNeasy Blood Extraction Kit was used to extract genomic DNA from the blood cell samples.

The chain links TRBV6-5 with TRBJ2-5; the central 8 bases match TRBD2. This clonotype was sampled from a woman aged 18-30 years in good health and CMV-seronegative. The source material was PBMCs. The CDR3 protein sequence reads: CASSWTSRGDVTQYF. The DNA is TGTGCCAGCAGTTGGACTAGCCGCGGTGACGTGACCCAGTACTTC.